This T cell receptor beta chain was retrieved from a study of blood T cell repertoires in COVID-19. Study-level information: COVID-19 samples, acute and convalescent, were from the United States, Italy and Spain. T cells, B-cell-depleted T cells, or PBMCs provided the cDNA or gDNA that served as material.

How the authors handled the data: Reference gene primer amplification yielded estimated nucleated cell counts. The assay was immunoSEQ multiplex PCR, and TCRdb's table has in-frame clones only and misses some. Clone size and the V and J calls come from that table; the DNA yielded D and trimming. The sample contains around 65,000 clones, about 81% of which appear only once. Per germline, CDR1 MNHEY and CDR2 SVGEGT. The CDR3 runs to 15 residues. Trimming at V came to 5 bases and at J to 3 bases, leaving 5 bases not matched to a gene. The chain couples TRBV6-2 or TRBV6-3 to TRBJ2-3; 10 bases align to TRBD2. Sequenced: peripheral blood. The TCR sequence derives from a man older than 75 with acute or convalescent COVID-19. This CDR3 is CASSLSGRGTDTQYF. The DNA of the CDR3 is TGTGCCAGCAGTCTGAGCGGGAGGGGTACAGATACGCAGTATTTT.